The entry that follows covers one T cell receptor (beta chain) sequence. This entry comes from a study of blood T cell repertoires in COVID-19. Study information: Whether acute or convalescent, the COVID-19 samples came from the United States, Italy and Spain. T cells, B-cell-depleted T cells, or PBMCs provided the cDNA or gDNA that served as material.

The CDR3 totals 14 residues. The germline V gene has CDR1 SNHLY and CDR2 FYNNEI. J lost 1 base, V lost 6 bases, and 3 bases had no gene match. In the authors' methods: Amplification with reference gene primers provided the estimates of nucleated cell counts. Generated by immunoSEQ multiplex PCR, the TCRdb table keeps only in-frame clones and is missing some. D and trimming come from the DNA, and the V and J calls and clone size come from that table. The profile shows a few hundred thousand clones, around 80% of them singletons. The receptor was isolated from a middle-aged woman who had recovered from COVID-19. Sequencing was performed on peripheral blood. The V gene is TRBV2, the J gene TRBJ2-5; 9 positions match TRBD2. Here the CDR3 reads CASSETSGQETQYF. CDR3 DNA sequence: TGTGCCAGCAGCGAGACTAGCGGCCAAGAGACCCAGTACTTC.